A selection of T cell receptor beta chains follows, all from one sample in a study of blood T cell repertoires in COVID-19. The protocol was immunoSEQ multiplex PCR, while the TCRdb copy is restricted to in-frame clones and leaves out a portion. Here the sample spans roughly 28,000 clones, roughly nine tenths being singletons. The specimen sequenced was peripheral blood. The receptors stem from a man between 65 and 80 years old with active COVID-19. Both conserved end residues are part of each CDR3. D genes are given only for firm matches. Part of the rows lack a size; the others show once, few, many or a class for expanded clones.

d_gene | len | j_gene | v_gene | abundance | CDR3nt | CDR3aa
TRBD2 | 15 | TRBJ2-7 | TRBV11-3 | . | TGTGCCAGCAGCCCCCCAGGGAGCGGGGGATACGAGCAGTACTTC | CASSPPGSGGYEQYF
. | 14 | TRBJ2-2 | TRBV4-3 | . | TGCGCCAGCGGGCCGTCCGGGAACACCGGGGAGCTGTTTTTT | CASGPSGNTGELFF
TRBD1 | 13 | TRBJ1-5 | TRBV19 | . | TGTGCCAGTACCCCGGGACAGCTCCCGCCCCAGCATTTT | CASTPGQLPPQHF
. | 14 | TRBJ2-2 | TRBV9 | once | TGTGCCAGCAGCGTAAACAGTAGGGGCGGGGAGCTGTTTTTT | CASSVNSRGGELFF
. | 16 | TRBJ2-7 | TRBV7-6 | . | TGTGCCAGCAGCAAACCGACAGGAGCTGCAGTATACGAGCAGTACTTC | CASSKPTGAAVYEQYF
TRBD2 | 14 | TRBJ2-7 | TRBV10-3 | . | TGTGCCATCAAAGCGGGGGGTCCCCCCTACGAGCAGTACTTC | CAIKAGGPPYEQYF
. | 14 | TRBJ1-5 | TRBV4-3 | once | TGCGCCAGCAGCCAGATCTGGGGCGGCCAGCCCCAGCATTTT | CASSQIWGGQPQHF
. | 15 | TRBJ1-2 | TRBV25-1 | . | TGTGCCAGCAGTGAGGGGGCAGGGGTGAGCTATGGCTACACCTTC | CASSEGAGVSYGYTF
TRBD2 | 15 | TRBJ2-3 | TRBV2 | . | TGTGCCAGCAGTGCTAGCGGGGGGGGCACAGATACGCAGTATTTT | CASSASGGGTDTQYF
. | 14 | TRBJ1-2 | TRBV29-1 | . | TGCAGCGTTGCCCAGAGGACTGGGAACTATGGCTACACCTTC | CSVAQRTGNYGYTF
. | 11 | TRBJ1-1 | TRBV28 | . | TGTGCCAGCAATGACAGGCGTAGAGCTTTCTTT | CASNDRRRAFF
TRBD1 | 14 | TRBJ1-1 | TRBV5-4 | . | TGTGCCAGCAGCCCAGGGACAGCGAACACTGAAGCTTTCTTT | CASSPGTANTEAFF
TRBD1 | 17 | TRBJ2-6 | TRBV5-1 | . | TGCGCCAGCAGCCCGGGACAGGGAAGGTCTGGGGCCAACGTCCTGACTTTC | CASSPGQGRSGANVLTF
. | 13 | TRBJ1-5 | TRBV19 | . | TGTGCCAGTACCGACACCGTTAATCAGCCCCAGCATTTT | CASTDTVNQPQHF
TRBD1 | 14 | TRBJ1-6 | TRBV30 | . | TGTGGCTGGGCGAGGGACAGGGCCCCCGGACCCCTCCACTTT | CGWARDRAPGPLHF
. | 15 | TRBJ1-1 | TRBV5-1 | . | TGCGCCAGCAGCTTGTTAGGGGAAAAGAACACTGAAGCTTTCTTT | CASSLLGEKNTEAFF
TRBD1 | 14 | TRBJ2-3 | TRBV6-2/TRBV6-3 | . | TGTGCCAGCAGCTGGACAGGCAGCACAGATACGCAGTATTTT | CASSWTGSTDTQYF
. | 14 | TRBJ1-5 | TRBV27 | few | TGTGCCAGCGGTAACCAGGGAAGCAATCAGCCCCAGCATTTT | CASGNQGSNQPQHF
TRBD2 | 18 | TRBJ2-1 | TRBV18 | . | TGTGCCAGCTCACCAGCTAGCGGGGCCGGGGCGGGGAACAATGAGCAGTTCTTC | CASSPASGAGAGNNEQFF
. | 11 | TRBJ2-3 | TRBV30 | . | TGTGCCTGGAGCGGGGTGGATACGCAGTATTTT | CAWSGVDTQYF
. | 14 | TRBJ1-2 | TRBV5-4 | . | TGTGCCAGCAGCCGATACGGGACTCCCGGCGGCTACACCTTC | CASSRYGTPGGYTF
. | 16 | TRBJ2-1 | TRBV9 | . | TGTGCCAGCAGCGTAGCGGGCGGGGGCGCTAACAATGAGCAGTTCTTC | CASSVAGGGANNEQFF
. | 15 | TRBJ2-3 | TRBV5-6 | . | TGTGCCAGCAGCTTGGCAGGGCTTAGCACAGATACGCAGTATTTT | CASSLAGLSTDTQYF
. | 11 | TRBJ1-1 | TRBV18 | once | TGTGCCAGCTCAGACGACATTGAAGCTTTCTTT | CASSDDIEAFF
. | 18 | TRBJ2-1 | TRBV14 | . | TGTGCCAGCAGCCAAGACGGCGTTAGGGGGGGCGCGCACAATGAGCAGTTCTTC | CASSQDGVRGGAHNEQFF
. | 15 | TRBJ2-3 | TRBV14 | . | TGTGCCAGCAGCCGCCGACGGGCAGGGACAGATACGCAGTATTTT | CASSRRRAGTDTQYF
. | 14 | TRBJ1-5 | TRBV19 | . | TGTGCCAGTAGTATCTACAGGGTTAATCAGCCCCAGCATTTT | CASSIYRVNQPQHF
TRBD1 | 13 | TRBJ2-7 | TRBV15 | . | TGTGCCACCAGCAGGGACAGGGGGCCCGAGCAGTACTTC | CATSRDRGPEQYF
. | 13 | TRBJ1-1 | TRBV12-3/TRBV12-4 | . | TGTGCCAGCAGACAGGGCTCGAACACTGAAGCTTTCTTT | CASRQGSNTEAFF
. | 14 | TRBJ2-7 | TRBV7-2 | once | TGTGCCAGCAGCTCAAATAGTCTGGTCTACGAGCAGTACTTC | CASSSNSLVYEQYF
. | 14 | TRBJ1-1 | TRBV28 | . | TGTGCCAGCACTTACCCGCGGGTGAACACTGAAGCTTTCTTT | CASTYPRVNTEAFF
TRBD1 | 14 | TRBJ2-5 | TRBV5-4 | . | TGTGCCAGCAGCTTTACAGGGGCACAAGAGACCCAGTACTTC | CASSFTGAQETQYF
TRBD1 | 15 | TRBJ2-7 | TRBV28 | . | TGTGCCAGCAGTCCCGTCAGGGGGCTTGGCTACGAGCAGTACTTC | CASSPVRGLGYEQYF
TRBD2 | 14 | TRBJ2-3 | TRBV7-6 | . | TGTGCCAGCAGCACGGGGGGGGGTACAGATACGCAGTATTTT | CASSTGGGTDTQYF
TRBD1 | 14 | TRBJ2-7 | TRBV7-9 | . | TGTGCCAGCAGCGGGGGACAGGGGGTAGAGGAGCAGTACTTC | CASSGGQGVEEQYF
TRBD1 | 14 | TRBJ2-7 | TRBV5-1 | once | TGCGCCAGCAGGTCCGGGACAGGGCCCTACGAGCAGTACTTC | CASRSGTGPYEQYF
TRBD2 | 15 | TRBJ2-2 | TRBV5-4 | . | TGTGCCAGCAGCTTGCGGGGGGGAAGGTCCGGGGAGCTGTTTTTT | CASSLRGGRSGELFF
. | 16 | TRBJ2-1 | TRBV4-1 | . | TGCGCCAGCAGCCAAGGGGGAGCGAGGGCCTACAATGAGCAGTTCTTC | CASSQGGARAYNEQFF
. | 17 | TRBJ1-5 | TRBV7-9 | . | TGTGCCAGCAGCTTAGTTAGGGGACACCTCAACAATCAGCCCCAGCATTTT | CASSLVRGHLNNQPQHF
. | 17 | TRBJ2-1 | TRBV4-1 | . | TGCGCCAGCAGCCAAGTTGGAGGGCATAACTACTACAATGAGCAGTTCTTC | CASSQVGGHNYYNEQFF
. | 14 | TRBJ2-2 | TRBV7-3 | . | TGTGCCAGCAGCCCCCATATGCGGGGCGGGGAGCTGTTTTTT | CASSPHMRGGELFF
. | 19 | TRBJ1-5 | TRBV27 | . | TGTGCCAGCAGTTTATGGATGACACGGGATGGAAAGAACAATCAGCCCCAGCATTTT | CASSLWMTRDGKNNQPQHF
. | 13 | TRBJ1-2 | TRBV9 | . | TGTGCCAGCAGCCCGGGGAACGCGTATGGCTACACCTTC | CASSPGNAYGYTF
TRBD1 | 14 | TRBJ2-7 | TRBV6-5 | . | TGTGCCAGCAGTAGGGACAGCCGGTTCTACGAGCAGTACTTC | CASSRDSRFYEQYF